This T cell receptor beta chain was recovered during a study of PD-L1 blockade in urothelial cancer. About the study: Patients started atezolizumab in the mid-2010s, 1,200 mg intravenously every 3 weeks.

A remark on this clone: Antigen: not known.

The sample's time point: peripheral blood 6 weeks after treatment start. Sequenced by immunoSEQ multiplex PCR; TCRdb stores in-frame clones only, minus some. Of about 29,000 clones in the sample, less than 90% were seen once. Study outcomes and limitations: Better progression-free and overall survival followed lower pretreatment blood clonality.

The trim removed 0 bases at V and 3 bases at J, leaving 8 bases unmatched. Germline CDR1 is LNHNV and CDR2 is YYDKDF (reference sequence). This CDR3 region has 19 residues. The clonotype comes from a man aged 70 or older with urothelial cancer. This rearrangement joins TRBV15 to TRBJ2-7; 16 bases fit TRBD2. Sequencing was performed on PBMCs, taken around atezolizumab (anti-PD-L1) treatment. The CDR3 DNA follows: TGTGCCACCAGCAGAGAATACGGGACTAGCGGGAGGGCCTTCTACGAGCAGTACTTC. Protein sequence: CATSREYGTSGRAFYEQYF.